The 26 T cell receptor beta chains below all came from one sample that was sequenced in a study of T cells in Graves' hyperthyroidism and ophthalmopathy. TCR beta CDR3 sequences were amplified from RNA transcripts. First-round RT-PCR targeting the TCR CDR3 was performed with the HTBI primer set. TCRdb redid the calling of the multiplex PCR reads with MiXCR, one entry per CDR3 protein. The sample yields hundreds of thousands of distinct CDR3 sequences, around 39% seen once. The specimen was blood. Receptor source: a young man with Graves' hyperthyroidism.

The gene calls are TRBV4-1 and TRBJ2-7, with D possibly TRBD1 on 5 matching bases. Trimming took 0 bases from V and 5 from J, leaving 14 bases between them. Per germline, CDR1 MGHRA and CDR2 YSYEKL. This CDR3 spans 15 amino acids. For the CDR3, the DNA is TGCGCCAGCAGCCAAGACTTTGCCGACAGAGACGAGCAGTACTTC. It yields the protein CASSQDFADRDEQYF.

This clonotype was observed many times. V usage is TRBV2 and J usage is TRBJ1-1; TRBD1 aligns across 11 bases. Trimming took 3 bases from V and 5 from J; bases not matched to a gene: 2. CDR3 length: 14 amino acids. The germline CDR1 and CDR2 sequences are SNHLY and FYNNEI. In DNA form, the CDR3 reads TGTGCCAGCAGTGAGGGGACAGGGGGAACTGAAGCTTTCTTT. This encodes CASSEGTGGTEAFF.

Points on this clonotype: Given a much more abundant clone one base away, this may be a read error. V is TRBV29-1 and J is TRBJ1-1; 8 bases are shared with TRBD1. The CDR3 totals 16 residues. Per the germline V gene, CDR1 is SQVTM and CDR2 is ANQGSEA. As DNA, the CDR3 is TGCAGCGTTGATGAGGGGGACAGGCCCATGAACACTGAAGCTTCCTTT. It encodes CSVDEGDRPMNTEASF.

The genes are TRBV19 and TRBJ1-2; 9 bases line up with TRBD1. Trimming at V came to 6 bases and at J to 10 bases, leaving 12 bases not matched to a gene. Germline loops: CDR1 LNHDA, CDR2 SQIVND (reference sequence). This CDR3 is 14 amino acids long. The CDR3 sequence: CASSSSTGGVDYTF. The CDR3 coding sequence is TGTGCCAGTAGCTCTTCGACAGGGGGAGTTGACTACACCTTC.

The table lists this clonotype with a count of one. Its ends do not fully match the called genes, so a read error is possible. CDR3 DNA sequence: TGTGCCAGCACCCAGGGGGGCTCCACCGGGGAGCTGTACTTC. This codes for CASTQGGSTGELYF. The rearrangement joins TRBV12-3 or TRBV12-4 to TRBJ2-7, with D perhaps matching TRBD1 (7 bases). The CDR3 contains 14 residues.

To note about this clonotype: One end of the junction is discordant with germline, which a read error may explain. V gene TRBV7-6 combines with J gene TRBJ2-7; D is undetermined. The CDR3 runs 13 residues. Looked up from germline, CDR1 is SGHVS and CDR2 is FNYEAQ. The CDR3 sequence is CASSEQSSYKQYF. CDR3 sequence (DNA): TGTGCCAGCAGTGAACAGAGCTCCTACAAGCAGTACTTC.

V gene TRBV7-2 combines with J gene TRBJ1-3; D not resolved. CDR1 and CDR2 from the germline V gene are SGHTA and FQGNSA. The CDR3 is 15 amino acids. The V end lost 3 bases, the J end lost 2 bases, and 11 bases lay between the germline ends. The chain's CDR3 is CASSLMISAGNTIYF. In DNA form, the CDR3 reads TGTGCCAGCAGCTTGATGATCTCGGCTGGAAACACCATATATTTT.

In this sample, this clonotype turned up many times. The V and J genes are TRBV7-9 and TRBJ1-5; D uncertain. CDR3 length: 13 amino acids. V dropped 0 bases and J dropped 6 bases, with 6 bases sitting between them. CDR1 SEHNR and CDR2 FQNEAQ come from the germline V gene (reference sequence). Here the CDR3 reads CASSLAQSQPQHF. CDR3 sequence (DNA): TGTGCCAGCAGCTTAGCGCAGAGTCAGCCCCAGCATTTT.

This clonotype was counted at least ten times. This sequence joins TRBV14 and TRBJ1-1; D remains unclear. CDR1 is SGHDN and CDR2 is FVKESK in the germline V gene. This CDR3 is built from 12 residues. V shed 8 bases and J shed 4 bases, with 11 bases lying between them. The CDR3 here is CASVGLGTEAFF. CDR3 nucleotides: TGTGCCAGCGTAGGGCTCGGCACTGAAGCTTTCTTT.

Of note for this clonotype: With a much larger clone just one base away, this may be a read error. The rearrangement uses TRBV2 and TRBJ1-5; D not certain. The CDR3 consists of 16 residues. Germline CDR1 is SNHLY and CDR2 is FYNNEI. This CDR3 reads CASSVESSYSKQPQHF. Written as DNA, the CDR3 is TGTGCCAGCAGCGTGGAGAGCTCATATAGCAAACAGCCCCAGCATTTT.

In this sample, this clonotype turned up many times. The chain joins TRBV11-1 to TRBJ2-2; the D is unclear. CDR1 and CDR2 (germline): SGHAT, FQDESV (reference sequence). CDR3 length: 12 amino acids. V lost 4 bases to trimming and J lost 7 bases, with 7 bases between them. The CDR3, as DNA: TGTGCCAGCAGCTGGGGTGGCGGGGAGCTGTTTTTT. It yields the protein CASSWGGGELFF.

The table lists this clonotype with many counts. This sequence joins TRBV2 and TRBJ2-7; possibly TRBD1 for D (6 bases). CDR3 size: 14 residues. V lost 5 bases to trimming and J lost 0 bases, with 11 bases between them. CDR1 and CDR2 from the germline V gene are SNHLY and FYNNEI. The CDR3: CASSTGTSSYEQYF. CDR3 sequence (DNA): TGTGCCAGCAGTACAGGGACCAGCTCCTACGAGCAGTACTTC.

Worth noting for this clonotype: Mismatch with germline at one junction end may stem from a read error. The chain carries TRBV2 and TRBJ2-6, with TRBD1 matching 7 bases. The germline V gene encodes CDR1 SNHLY and CDR2 FYNNEI. CDR3 length: 13 residues. Here the CDR3 reads CASSETGDNVLTF. The CDR3 DNA sequence: TGTGCCAGCAGTGAAACAGGGGACAACGTCCTGACTTTC.

This sequence joins TRBV24-1 and TRBJ2-7; possible D gene TRBD2, 6 bases. CDR1 and CDR2 (germline): KGHDR, SFDVKD. The CDR3 loop spans 14 amino acids. The V end lost 11 bases, the J end lost 7 bases, and 23 bases lay between the germline ends. The CDR3 spells CASSLSGGSQEQYF. The DNA for the CDR3 is TGTGCCAGCAGCTTGTCCGGGGGTTCGCAAGAGCAGTACTTC.

This clonotype occurred many times. The gene calls are TRBV25-1 and TRBJ1-2, with 9 bases aligning to TRBD1. The CDR3 loop spans 16 amino acids. Germline CDR1 and CDR2: MGHDK and SYGVNS. Germline trimming cut 4 bases from V and 6 bases from J; bases unmatched to any gene: 12. CDR3 coding DNA: TGTGCCAGCAGTGGATCCGGGACAGGGTTAATTGATGGCTACACCTTC. It is translated as CASSGSGTGLIDGYTF.

In this sample, this clonotype turned up many times. V gene TRBV19 combines with J gene TRBJ1-1; 8 bases map to TRBD1. The CDR3 is 12 residues long. Germline lookup yields CDR1 LNHDA and CDR2 SQIVND (reference sequence). Trimming cost V 6 bases and J 3 bases; bases outside gene matches: 0. The CDR3 region is CASRTGDTEAFF. Here the CDR3 DNA reads TGTGCCAGTAGGACAGGGGACACTGAAGCTTTCTTT.

This chain connects TRBV11-2 to TRBJ2-5, with 9 bases matching TRBD1. The CDR3 is 14 residues long. Trimming cost V 7 bases and J 4 bases; bases outside gene matches: 7. Looked up from germline, CDR1 is SGHAT and CDR2 is FQNNGV. CDR3 residues: CASIRGQGTETQYF. The CDR3 nucleotides are TGTGCCAGCATACGTGGACAGGGGACAGAGACCCAGTACTTC.

This clonotype was counted at least ten times. This chain links TRBV7-2 with TRBJ2-5; 8 bases agree with TRBD2. Germline values: CDR1 SGHTA, CDR2 FQGNSA. The CDR3 consists of 14 residues. Losses at the gene ends were 5 bases for V and 4 bases for J; bases not matched to a gene: 6. Here the CDR3 DNA reads TGTGCCAGCAGCAGCCGGGAGGGAAGAGAGACCCAGTACTTC. It encodes CASSSREGRETQYF.

This clonotype was recorded at least ten times. For the CDR3, the DNA is TGTGCCAGCAGCTCCCGGGACCTAGGTGGTGAAGCTTTCTTT. It specifies CASSSRDLGGEAFF. The chain employs TRBV7-8 and TRBJ1-1; D is possibly TRBD1 (5 bases). Trimming took 4 bases from V and 7 from J, leaving 16 bases between them. The germline gives CDR1 SGHVS, CDR2 FQNEAQ. The CDR3 extends over 14 amino acids.

The V call is TRBV7-9, the J call TRBJ1-3, with 9 bases aligning to TRBD1. The CDR3 runs to 16 residues. V gave up 4 bases and J gave up 8 bases; unmatched junction bases: 12. Germline CDR1 is SEHNR and CDR2 is FQNEAQ (reference sequence). CDR3 loop: CASSSSGTGYEDTIYF. In DNA form, the CDR3 reads TGTGCCAGCAGCTCCTCCGGGACAGGGTATGAAGACACCATATATTTT.

This clonotype was counted at least ten times. The chain is built from TRBV20-1 and TRBJ2-7; 7 bases are a match to TRBD1. The CDR3 has 12 amino acids. Per the germline V gene, CDR1 is DFQATT and CDR2 is SNEGSKA (reference sequence). After removal of 6 bases from V and 3 bases from J, the junction contained 5 bases not matched to a gene. The CDR3 DNA reads TGCAGTGCGGAGACAGGGCGCTACGAGCAGTACTTC. It encodes CSAETGRYEQYF.

This clonotype was counted ten times or more. This chain joins TRBV2 and TRBJ1-2; TRBD1 is a possible D gene (5 bases). This CDR3 has 13 residues. The germline V gene encodes CDR1 SNHLY and CDR2 FYNNEI. With 3 bases removed from V and 4 bases from J, the gap between germline ends came to 9 bases. In DNA form, the CDR3 reads TGTGCCAGCAGTGAGGGGGGTTTCTATGGCTACACCTTC. Its protein is CASSEGGFYGYTF.

The chain recombines TRBV9 with TRBJ2-5; 8 positions agree with TRBD1. The length of the CDR3 is 15 residues. The V gene's germline CDR1 is SGDLS and CDR2 YYNGEE. The trim removed 4 bases at V and 7 bases at J, leaving 12 bases unmatched. The CDR3 spells CASSSGTGISGTQYF. DNA for the CDR3: TGTGCCAGCAGCTCCGGGACAGGCATATCTGGGACCCAGTACTTC.

Ten or more counts support this clonotype. The chain joins TRBV12-3 or TRBV12-4 to TRBJ2-5; weak D call: TRBD2 (6 bases). The CDR3 extends over 13 amino acids. V was trimmed by 6 bases and J by 2 bases, leaving 10 bases between them. The CDR3 coding sequence is TGTGCCAGCAGCGCTAGCGTACAAGAGACCCAGTACTTC. Translated, it gives CASSASVQETQYF.

This clonotype was detected only a few times. This chain links TRBV7-9 with TRBJ2-2; no clear D gene. This CDR3 has 14 residues. Germline CDR1 SEHNR, CDR2 FQNEAQ (reference sequence). The V gene lost 1 base and the J gene lost 2 bases, with 5 bases spanning the gap. The chain's CDR3 is CASSLELNTGELFF. DNA of the CDR3: TGTGCCAGCAGCTTAGAGCTTAACACCGGGGAGCTGTTTTTT.

The V gene is TRBV5-6, the J gene TRBJ2-2, with 7 bases aligning to TRBD1. CDR1 and CDR2 (germline): SGHDT, YYEEEE. Germline trimming cut 2 bases from V and 6 bases from J; bases unmatched to any gene: 4. The CDR3 extends over 14 amino acids. The CDR3 is CASSFGTESGELFF. The CDR3 bases are TGTGCCAGCAGCTTTGGGACAGAATCCGGGGAGCTGTTTTTT.